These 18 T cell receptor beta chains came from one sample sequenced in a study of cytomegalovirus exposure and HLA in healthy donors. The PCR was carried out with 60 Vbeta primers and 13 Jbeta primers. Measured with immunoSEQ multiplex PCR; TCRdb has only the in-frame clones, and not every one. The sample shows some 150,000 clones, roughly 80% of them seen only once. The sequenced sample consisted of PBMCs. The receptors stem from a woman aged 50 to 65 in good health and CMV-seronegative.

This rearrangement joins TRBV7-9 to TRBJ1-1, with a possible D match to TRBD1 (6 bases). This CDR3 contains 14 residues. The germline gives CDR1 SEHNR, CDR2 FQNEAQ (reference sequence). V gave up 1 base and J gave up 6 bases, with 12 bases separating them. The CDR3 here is CASSLVRGSAEAFF. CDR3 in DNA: TGTGCCAGCAGCTTAGTCAGGGGATCCGCTGAAGCTTTCTTT. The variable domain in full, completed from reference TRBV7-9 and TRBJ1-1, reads DTGVSQNPRHKITKRGQNVTFRCDPISEHNRLYWYRQTLGQGPEFLTYFQNEAQLEKSRLLSDRFSAERPKGSFSTLEIQRTEQGDSAMYLCASSLVRGSAEAFFGQGTRLTVV.

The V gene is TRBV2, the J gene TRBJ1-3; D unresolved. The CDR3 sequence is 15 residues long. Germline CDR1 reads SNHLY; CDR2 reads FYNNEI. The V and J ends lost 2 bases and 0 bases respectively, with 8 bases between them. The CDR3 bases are TGTGCCAGCAGTGAAACGAGGATCTCTGGAAACACCATATATTTT. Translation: CASSETRISGNTIYF.

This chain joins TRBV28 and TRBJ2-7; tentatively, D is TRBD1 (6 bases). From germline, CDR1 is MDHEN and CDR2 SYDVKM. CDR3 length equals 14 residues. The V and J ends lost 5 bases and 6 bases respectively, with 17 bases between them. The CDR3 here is CASSPPGHSVEQYF. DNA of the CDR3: TGTGCCAGCAGTCCCCCGGGACACTCCGTCGAGCAGTACTTC.

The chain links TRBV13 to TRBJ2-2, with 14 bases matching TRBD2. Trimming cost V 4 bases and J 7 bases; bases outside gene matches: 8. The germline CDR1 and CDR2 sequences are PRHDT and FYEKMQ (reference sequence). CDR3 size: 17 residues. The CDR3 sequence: CASSSGLAGDGGGELFF. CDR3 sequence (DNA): TGTGCCAGCAGCTCGGGACTAGCGGGAGATGGTGGCGGGGAGCTGTTTTTT. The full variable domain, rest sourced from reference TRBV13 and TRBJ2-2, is AAGVIQSPRHLIKEKRETATLKCYPIPRHDTVYWYQQGPGQDPQFLISFYEKMQSDKGSIPDRFSAQQFSDYHSELNMSSLELGDSALYFCASSSGLAGDGGGELFFGEGSRLTVL.

The CDR3 is CASSYGGANEKLFF. CDR3 in DNA: TGTGCCAGCAGTTACGGCGGGGCAAATGAAAAACTGTTTTTT. The rearrangement uses TRBV6-5 and TRBJ1-4, with a possible D match to TRBD1 (5 bases). The CDR3 contains 14 residues. Germline V gene sequence: CDR1 MNHEY, CDR2 SVGAGI. V was shortened by 2 bases and J by 5 bases, with 9 bases between the two germline ends.

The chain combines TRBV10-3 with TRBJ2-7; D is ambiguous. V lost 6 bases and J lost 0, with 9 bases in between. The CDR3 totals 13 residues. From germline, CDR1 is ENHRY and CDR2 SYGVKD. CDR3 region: CAISGGVSYEQYF. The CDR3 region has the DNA TGTGCCATCAGCGGTGGAGTCTCCTACGAGCAGTACTTC.

CDR3 in DNA: TGCGCCAGCAGTCGGACAGGGGGCGCCGCCGACGAAAAACTGTTTTTT. Translation gives CASSRTGGAADEKLFF. The chain employs TRBV5-1 and TRBJ1-4; 11 bases agree with TRBD1. The CDR3 is made up of 16 amino acids. V dropped 5 bases and J dropped 8; count of bases not matched to a gene: 11. Per germline, CDR1 SGHRS and CDR2 YFSETQ. The full variable domain, its missing parts supplied by reference TRBV5-1 and TRBJ1-4, is KAGVTQTPRYLIKTRGQQVTLSCSPISGHRSVSWYQQTPGQGLQFLFEYFSETQRNKGNFPGRFSGRQFSNSRSEMNVSTLELGDSALYLCASSRTGGAADEKLFFGSGTQLSVL.

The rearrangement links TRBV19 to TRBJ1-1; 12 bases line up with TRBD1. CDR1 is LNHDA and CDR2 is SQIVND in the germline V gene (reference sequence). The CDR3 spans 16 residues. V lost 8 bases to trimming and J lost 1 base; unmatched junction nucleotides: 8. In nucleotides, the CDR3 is TGTGCCAGTTGGGACAGGGGGCATGGGTGGAACACTGAAGCTTTCTTT. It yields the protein CASWDRGHGWNTEAFF.

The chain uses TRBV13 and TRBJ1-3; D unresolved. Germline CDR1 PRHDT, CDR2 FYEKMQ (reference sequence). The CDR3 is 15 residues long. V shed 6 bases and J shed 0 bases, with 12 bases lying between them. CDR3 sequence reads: CASSPGVYSGNTIYF. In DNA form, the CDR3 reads TGTGCCAGCAGTCCCGGGGTGTACTCTGGAAACACCATATATTTT.

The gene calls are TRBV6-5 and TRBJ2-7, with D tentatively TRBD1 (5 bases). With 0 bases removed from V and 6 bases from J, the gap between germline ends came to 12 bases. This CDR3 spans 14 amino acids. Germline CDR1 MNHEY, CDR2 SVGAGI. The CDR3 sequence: CASSYSGRWGEQYF. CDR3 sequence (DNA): TGTGCCAGCAGTTACTCGGGGCGGTGGGGCGAGCAGTACTTC.

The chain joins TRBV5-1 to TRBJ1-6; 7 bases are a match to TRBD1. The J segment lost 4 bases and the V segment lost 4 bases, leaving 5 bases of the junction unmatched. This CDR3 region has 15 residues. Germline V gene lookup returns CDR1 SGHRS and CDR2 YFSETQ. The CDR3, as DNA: TGCGCCAGCAGCCCGGGGGACAGTTATAATTCACCCCTCCACTTT. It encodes CASSPGDSYNSPLHF. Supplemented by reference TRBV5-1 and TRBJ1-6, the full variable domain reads KAGVTQTPRYLIKTRGQQVTLSCSPISGHRSVSWYQQTPGQGLQFLFEYFSETQRNKGNFPGRFSGRQFSNSRSEMNVSTLELGDSALYLCASSPGDSYNSPLHFGNGTRLTVT.

CDR3 nucleotide sequence: TGTGCCAGCAGTTTGGGGGGGCGCCTGGGCAATCAGCCCCAGCATTTT. It codes for CASSLGGRLGNQPQHF. J is TRBJ1-5 and V is TRBV28; perhaps TRBD1 as D (6 bases). Germline V gives CDR1 MDHEN, CDR2 SYDVKM. V lost 3 bases and J 2 bases, leaving 14 bases between the germline ends. The CDR3 contains 16 residues. Using reference TRBV28 and TRBJ1-5 for the parts outside the CDR3, the full variable domain is DVKVTQSSRYLVKRTGEKVFLECVQDMDHENMFWYRQDPGLGLRLIYFSYDVKMKEKGDIPEGYSVSREKKERFSLILESASTNQTSMYLCASSLGGRLGNQPQHFGDGTRLSIL.

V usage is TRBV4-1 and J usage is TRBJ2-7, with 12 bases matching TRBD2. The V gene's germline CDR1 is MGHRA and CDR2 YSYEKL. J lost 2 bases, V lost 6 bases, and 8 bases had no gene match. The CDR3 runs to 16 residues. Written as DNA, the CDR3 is TGCGCCAGCAGTCGGACTAGCGGGACAGAGGCCTACGAGCAGTACTTC. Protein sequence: CASSRTSGTEAYEQYF.

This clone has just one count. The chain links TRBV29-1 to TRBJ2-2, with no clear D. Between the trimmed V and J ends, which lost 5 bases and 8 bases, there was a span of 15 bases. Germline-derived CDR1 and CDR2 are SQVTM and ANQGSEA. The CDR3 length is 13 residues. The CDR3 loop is CSVSNPPRGELFF. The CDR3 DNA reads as TGCAGCGTTTCTAACCCACCTCGAGGGGAGCTGTTTTTT.

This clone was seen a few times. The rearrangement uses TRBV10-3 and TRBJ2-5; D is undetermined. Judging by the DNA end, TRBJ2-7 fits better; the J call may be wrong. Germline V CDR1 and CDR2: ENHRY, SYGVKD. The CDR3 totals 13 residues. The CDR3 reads CAIADSDEHEQYF. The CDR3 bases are TGTGCCATCGCGGATTCGGATGAACACGAGCAGTACTTC.

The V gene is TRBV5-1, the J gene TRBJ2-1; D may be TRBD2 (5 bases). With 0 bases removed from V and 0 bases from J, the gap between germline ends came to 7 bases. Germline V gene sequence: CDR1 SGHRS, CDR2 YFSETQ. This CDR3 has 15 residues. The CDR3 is CASSLDGNSYNEQFF. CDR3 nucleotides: TGCGCCAGCAGCTTGGACGGGAACTCCTACAATGAGCAGTTCTTC.

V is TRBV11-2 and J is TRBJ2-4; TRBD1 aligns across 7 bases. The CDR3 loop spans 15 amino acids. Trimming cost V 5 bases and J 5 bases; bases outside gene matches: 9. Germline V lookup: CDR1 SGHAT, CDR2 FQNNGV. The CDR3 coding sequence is TGTGCCAGCAGCAAAATACAGGGGATGGAAAACATTCAGTACTTC. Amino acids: CASSKIQGMENIQYF.

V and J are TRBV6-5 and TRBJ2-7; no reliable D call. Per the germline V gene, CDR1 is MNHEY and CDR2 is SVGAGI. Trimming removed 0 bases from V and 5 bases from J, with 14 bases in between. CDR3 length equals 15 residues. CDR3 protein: CASSYSTTKFDEQYF. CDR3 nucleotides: TGTGCCAGCAGTTACTCGACAACAAAGTTCGACGAGCAGTACTTC.